The T cell receptor (beta chain) under discussion was sequenced for a study of cytomegalovirus exposure and HLA in healthy donors. At the level of the study: Early on, a data release was issued that held approximately 92 million unique TCRs from HLA-typed donors.

The PCR used 60 Vbeta and 13 Jbeta primers. Sequencing used immunoSEQ multiplex PCR; TCRdb keeps in-frame clones, though not all of them. This sample carries tens of thousands of clones, over 55% of them seen once, and the ten largest clones take 20% to 25%. About this clone: As yet, its antigen is unknown.

The germline gives CDR1 SGHTA, CDR2 FQGNSA. Trimming took 0 bases from V and 7 from J; bases not matched to a gene: 4. There are 15 residues in the CDR3. General study points: V- and J-gene trimming in TCR beta was tied to a missense DCLRE1C variant by an analysis performed later.

The chain is built from TRBV7-2 and TRBJ2-1, with 9 bases identical to TRBD1. The receptor was derived from a woman aged 45 to 65 in good health and CMV-seropositive. Sequenced material: PBMCs. In nucleotides, the CDR3 is TGTGCCAGCAGCTTAGCAGCGACAGGGGGTAATGAGCAGTTCTTC. Its translation: CASSLAATGGNEQFF.